These 26 T cell receptor beta chains were sequenced from one sample in a study of glioma-infiltrating T cells. The iRepertoire nested amplicon-rescue multiplex PCR amplified TCR alpha and beta CDR3s from RNA. TCRdb processed the multiplex PCR reads anew with MiXCR; each CDR3 protein has one entry. The repertoire includes around 390,000 distinct CDR3 sequences, 41% of them detected once, and around 13% sits in the top ten. Sequenced: glioma tissue, nonneoplastic brain tissue, or PBMCs (not recorded which). The receptors here all came from a human donor with low-grade glioma or glioblastoma, undergoing nonglioma brain surgery, or in good health (not recorded which).

The CDR3 sequence is CASNPRTSGETQYF. In DNA form, the CDR3 reads TGTGCCAGCAATCCGAGGACTAGCGGGGAGACCCAGTACTTC. This chain connects TRBV2 to TRBJ2-5; TRBD2 agrees at 11 bases. This CDR3 is built from 14 residues. Germline CDR1 and CDR2: SNHLY and FYNNEI. Losses at the gene ends were 7 bases for V and 5 bases for J; bases not matched to a gene: 6.

Comments on this clonotype: This may stem from a read error, because a much larger clone lies one nucleotide away. This chain links TRBV7-2 with TRBJ1-5; no clear D. Per the germline V gene, CDR1 is SGHTA and CDR2 is FQGNSA. The CDR3 loop spans 13 amino acids. Here the CDR3 reads CASSLEGGQPRHF. CDR3 DNA: TGTGCCAGCAGCTTAGAAGGCGGTCAACCCCGGCATTTT.

This clonotype was recorded a few times. The chain has TRBV6-6 and TRBJ1-5; D is possibly TRBD1 (5 bases). This CDR3 is built from 15 residues. V was cut by 3 bases and J by 3 bases, with 12 bases left in between. Per germline, CDR1 MNHNY and CDR2 SVGAGI (reference sequence). The chain's CDR3 is CASSYKPGNNQPQHF. DNA for the CDR3: TGTGCCAGCAGTTATAAGCCAGGGAACAATCAGCCCCAGCATTTT.

A few counts support this clonotype. The chain joins TRBV7-9 to TRBJ1-2; perhaps TRBD1 as D (5 bases). Germline V gene data show CDR1 as SEHNR and CDR2 as FQNEAQ (reference sequence). The V and J ends lost 0 bases and 7 bases respectively, with 15 bases between them. The CDR3 sequence is 15 residues long. The CDR3 spells CASSLAGPSISGYTF. In DNA form, the CDR3 reads TGTGCCAGCAGCTTAGCGGGACCTTCTATAAGTGGCTACACCTTC.

This sequence joins TRBV28 and TRBJ2-3; TRBD2 aligns across 12 bases. With 5 bases clipped from V and 3 bases from J, the junction kept 6 bases outside the gene matches. Per the germline V gene, CDR1 is MDHEN and CDR2 is SYDVKM. This CDR3 has 16 amino acids. CDR3 amino acids: CASSIGLAGRTDTQYF. The CDR3 nucleotides are TGTGCCAGCAGTATCGGACTAGCGGGACGGACAGATACGCAGTATTTT.

This clonotype was counted ten times or more. This chain connects TRBV27 to TRBJ2-5; TRBD2 might be the D (5 bases). The CDR3 runs 14 residues. V was shortened by 0 bases and J by 5 bases, with 10 bases between the two germline ends. The germline V gene encodes CDR1 MNHEY and CDR2 SMNVEV (reference sequence). The CDR3 loop is CASSLSGGHETQYF. Here the CDR3 DNA reads TGTGCCAGCAGTTTATCGGGCGGGCACGAGACCCAGTACTTC.

V usage is TRBV20-1 and J usage is TRBJ1-2; 7 nucleotides match TRBD1. From germline, CDR1 is DFQATT and CDR2 SNEGSKA (reference sequence). V gave up 0 bases and J gave up 7 bases; unmatched junction bases: 8. The CDR3 has 14 residues. The CDR3 here is CSARDHQGVSGYTF. As DNA, the CDR3 is TGCAGTGCTAGAGATCATCAGGGGGTCTCTGGCTACACCTTC.

The rearrangement joins TRBV5-1 to TRBJ2-3, with 9 bases aligning to TRBD1. The V segment lost 3 bases and the J segment 3 bases; nucleotides outside the gene matches: 14. CDR1 is SGHRS and CDR2 is YFSETQ in the germline V gene. There are 18 residues in the CDR3. The CDR3 bases are TGCGCCAGCAGCTCTCTCCGGGACAGGGCCAGAGAAACAGATACGCAGTATTTT. Its protein product is CASSSLRDRARETDTQYF.

In this sample, this clonotype turned up a few times. The rearrangement links TRBV7-2 to TRBJ1-6, with a tentative D call TRBD1 (5 bases). Germline V gene sequence: CDR1 SGHTA, CDR2 FQGNSA. V shed 3 bases and J shed 2 bases, with 11 bases lying between them. This CDR3 is built from 16 residues. The CDR3 is CASSFQGGTYNSPLHF. In nucleotides, the CDR3 is TGTGCCAGCAGCTTCCAGGGCGGGACCTATAATTCACCCCTCCACTTT.

This clonotype was recorded a few times. V gene TRBV28 combines with J gene TRBJ2-1; 10 bases agree with TRBD1. Germline assignment: CDR1 MDHEN and CDR2 SYDVKM. V dropped 5 bases and J dropped 8; count of bases not matched to a gene: 15. The CDR3 consists of 17 residues. The DNA for the CDR3 is TGTGCCAGCAGTCCCTTGATTTGGGGGACAGGGGACCATGAGCAGTTCTTC. Translated: CASSPLIWGTGDHEQFF.

The chain joins TRBV27 to TRBJ2-5; the match to TRBD1 covers 8 bases. Germline loops: CDR1 MNHEY, CDR2 SMNVEV (reference sequence). With V trimmed by 6 bases and J by 5 bases, 11 bases remained unmatched. The CDR3 length is 15 residues. CDR3 sequence reads: CASSRNQGADETQYF. CDR3 coding DNA: TGTGCCAGCAGCCGTAACCAGGGGGCTGACGAGACCCAGTACTTC.

The chain has TRBV3-1 and TRBJ2-1, with D possibly called TRBD1 or TRBD2 (5 bases each). Trimming took 0 bases from V and 0 from J, leaving 15 bases between them. Germline V gene sequence: CDR1 LGHDT, CDR2 YNNKEL (reference sequence). The CDR3 is made up of 18 amino acids. CDR3 region: CASSQDGMGLYSYNEQFF. In nucleotides, the CDR3 is TGTGCCAGCAGCCAAGACGGGATGGGGCTATACTCCTACAATGAGCAGTTCTTC.

Ten or more counts support this clonotype. The chain joins TRBV4-2 to TRBJ2-3; 14 bases agree with TRBD2. The CDR3 loop spans 16 amino acids. The germline V gene encodes CDR1 LGHNA and CDR2 YNFKEQ. The V gene end was trimmed by 4 bases and the J gene end by 5 bases; junction bases not matched to a gene: 5. The CDR3, as DNA: TGTGCCAGCAGCCCGGGACTAGCGGGAGCCATAGATACGCAGTATTTT. Its translation is CASSPGLAGAIDTQYF.

This chain joins TRBV10-3 and TRBJ2-3, with 8 bases lining up with TRBD2. The length of the CDR3 is 14 residues. V trimming: 7 bases; J trimming: 4 bases; junction bases outside the gene matches: 7. Germline V lookup: CDR1 ENHRY, CDR2 SYGVKD. The DNA for the CDR3 is TGTGCCATCAAGGAGACTAGCGTCTCAGATACGCAGTATTTT. It codes for CAIKETSVSDTQYF.

The chain links TRBV28 to TRBJ1-5; D might be TRBD1 (6 bases). This CDR3 spans 15 amino acids. Per germline, CDR1 MDHEN and CDR2 SYDVKM. Between the trimmed V and J ends, which lost 5 bases and 6 bases, there was a span of 17 bases. CDR3 residues: CASSPSGGSGQPQHF. The CDR3 coding sequence is TGTGCCAGCAGTCCTTCCGGGGGCTCCGGTCAGCCCCAGCATTTT. Full variable domain (remainder filled in from reference TRBV28 and TRBJ1-5): DVKVTQSSRYLVKRTGEKVFLECVQDMDHENMFWYRQDPGLGLRLIYFSYDVKMKEKGDIPEGYSVSREKKERFSLILESASTNQTSMYLCASSPSGGSGQPQHFGDGTRLSIL.

The gene calls are TRBV6-6 and TRBJ1-2, with a possible D match to TRBD1 (5 bases). The CDR3 runs to 14 residues. Trimming took 2 bases from V and 2 from J, leaving 9 bases between them. In germline, CDR1 is MNHNY, CDR2 SVGAGI (reference sequence). CDR3 DNA: TGTGCCAGCAGTTACGACAGTTCCAACTATGGCTACACCTTC. Protein product: CASSYDSSNYGYTF.

This clonotype was counted between two and nine times. The chain links TRBV20-1 to TRBJ2-1, with D uncertain. CDR3 length: 13 amino acids. Trimming shortened V by 3 bases and J by 7 bases, and 13 bases separated the two germline ends. Germline CDR1 reads DFQATT; CDR2 reads SNEGSKA (reference sequence). The CDR3 DNA is TGCAGTGCTAGTATCTCCGGAGTAAATGAGCAGTTCTTC. Amino acid sequence: CSASISGVNEQFF.

In its sample, this clonotype was seen many times. V is TRBV15 and J is TRBJ2-1; 8 positions match TRBD1. Germline lookup yields CDR1 LNHNV and CDR2 YYDKDF (reference sequence). The CDR3 length is 14 residues. V trimming: 5 bases; J trimming: 7 bases; junction bases outside the gene matches: 7. The DNA for the CDR3 is TGTGCCACCAGCGGTAGACAGGGGTCGAATGAGCAGTTCTTC. Protein sequence: CATSGRQGSNEQFF.

The chain carries TRBV4-1 and TRBJ1-5, with a tentative D call TRBD1 (6 bases). The CDR3 consists of 15 residues. Germline CDR1 MGHRA, CDR2 YSYEKL. V was shortened by 4 bases and J by 9 bases, with 19 bases between the two germline ends. The CDR3 DNA sequence: TGCGCCAGCAGCCGAGACAGGTCCCCTGGGCTGCCCCAGCATTTT. Protein product: CASSRDRSPGLPQHF.

This clonotype has a single count. The rearrangement joins TRBV19 to TRBJ1-6; D gene uncertain. Trimming removed 3 bases at V and 7 bases at J, with 7 bases between. The CDR3 is made up of 13 amino acids. Germline CDR1 and CDR2: LNHDA and SQIVND (reference sequence). The CDR3 loop is CASSIGENSPLHF. CDR3 bases: TGTGCCAGTAGTATCGGGGAAAATTCACCCCTCCACTTT.

This clonotype was counted ten times or more. This chain connects TRBV20-1 to TRBJ2-5; a possible D gene is TRBD1 (6 bases). CDR3 length equals 11 residues. V lost 7 bases and J lost 0, with 6 bases in between. The germline V gene has CDR1 DFQATT and CDR2 SNEGSKA (reference sequence). The CDR3 is CSGQDQETQYF. DNA for the CDR3: TGCAGTGGACAGGACCAAGAGACCCAGTACTTC.

This clonotype was counted ten times or more. J is TRBJ1-2 and V is TRBV20-1; D call uncertain. The CDR3 extends over 14 amino acids. Trimming stripped 0 bases from V and 2 bases from J, with 10 bases between. Germline-derived CDR1 and CDR2 are DFQATT and SNEGSKA (reference sequence). The CDR3 sequence is CSARDHTWNYGYTF. Written as DNA, the CDR3 is TGCAGTGCTAGAGATCACACGTGGAACTATGGCTACACCTTC.

Note on this clonotype: Possible read error: a much larger clone is one base away. V gene TRBV6-5 combines with J gene TRBJ1-1; tentatively, D is TRBD1 (5 bases). Between the trimmed V and J ends, which lost 2 bases and 4 bases, there was a span of 20 bases. The CDR3 is made up of 17 amino acids. Germline V gene data show CDR1 as MNHEY and CDR2 as SVGAGI. The CDR3 nucleotides read TGTGCCAGCAGTTACAGGGCTGAGGGGCAAGTGACCACTGAAGCTTTCTTT. Translated: CASSYRAEGQVTTEAFF.

The chain joins TRBV12-3 or TRBV12-4 to TRBJ2-3, with D perhaps matching TRBD2 (5 bases). CDR3 length: 14 amino acids. V shed 2 bases and J shed 7 bases, with 13 bases lying between them. The CDR3 spells CASSLSSVGNTQYF. CDR3 DNA sequence: TGTGCCAGCAGTTTAAGCAGTGTCGGGAATACGCAGTATTTT.

In regard to this clonotype: Since a much larger clone is just one base distant, this may be a read error. A read error is likely, as this CDR3 ends without the conserved phenylalanine or tryptophan. The rearrangement joins TRBV4-2 to TRBJ1-1; D gene ambiguous. This CDR3 is built from 11 residues. V was cut by 5 bases and J by 7 bases, with 8 bases left in between. Germline-derived CDR1 and CDR2 are LGHNA and YNFKEQ. The CDR3 bases are TGTGCCAGCAGCTCCATTGTTGAAGCTTTCTTA. Translation: CASSSIVEAFL.

This clonotype was seen a few times. V and J are TRBV4-2 and TRBJ2-4, with D uncertain. V lost 0 bases and J lost 0, with 15 bases in between. Germline V gene lookup returns CDR1 LGHNA and CDR2 YNFKEQ. This CDR3 contains 18 residues. The CDR3 sequence is CASSQDPLGTLAKNIQYF. The DNA for the CDR3 is TGTGCCAGCAGCCAAGATCCTCTGGGAACTTTAGCCAAAAACATTCAGTACTTC.